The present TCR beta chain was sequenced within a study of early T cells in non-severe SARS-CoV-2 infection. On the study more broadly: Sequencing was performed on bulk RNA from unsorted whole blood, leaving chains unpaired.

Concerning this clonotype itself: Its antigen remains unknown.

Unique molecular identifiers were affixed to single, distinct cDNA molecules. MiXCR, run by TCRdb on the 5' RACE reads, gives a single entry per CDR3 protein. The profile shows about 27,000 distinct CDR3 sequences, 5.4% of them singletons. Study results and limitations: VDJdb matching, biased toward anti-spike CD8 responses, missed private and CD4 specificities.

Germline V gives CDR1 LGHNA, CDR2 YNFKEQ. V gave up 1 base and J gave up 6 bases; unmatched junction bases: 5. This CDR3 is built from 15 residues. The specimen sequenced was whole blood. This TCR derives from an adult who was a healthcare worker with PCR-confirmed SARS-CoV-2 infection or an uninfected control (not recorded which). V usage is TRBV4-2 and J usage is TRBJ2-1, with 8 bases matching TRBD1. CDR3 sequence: CASSQVDRGSNEQFF. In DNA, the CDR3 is TGTGCCAGCAGCCAAGTCGACAGGGGTTCCAATGAGCAGTTCTTC.